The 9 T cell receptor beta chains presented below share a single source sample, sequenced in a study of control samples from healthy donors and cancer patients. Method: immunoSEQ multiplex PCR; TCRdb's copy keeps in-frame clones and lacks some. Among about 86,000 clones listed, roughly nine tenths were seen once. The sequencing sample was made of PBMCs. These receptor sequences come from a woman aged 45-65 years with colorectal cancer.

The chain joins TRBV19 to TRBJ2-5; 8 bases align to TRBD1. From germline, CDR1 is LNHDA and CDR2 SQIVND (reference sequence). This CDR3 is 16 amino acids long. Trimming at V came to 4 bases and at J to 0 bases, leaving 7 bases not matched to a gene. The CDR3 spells CASSTLGQGHQETQYF. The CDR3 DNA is TGTGCCAGTAGTACTCTCGGACAGGGCCACCAAGAGACCCAGTACTTC.

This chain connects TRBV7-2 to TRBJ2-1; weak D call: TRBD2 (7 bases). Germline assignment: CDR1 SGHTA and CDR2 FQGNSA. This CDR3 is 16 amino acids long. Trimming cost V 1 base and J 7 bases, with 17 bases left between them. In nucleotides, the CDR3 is TGTGCCAGCAGCTTAGGTTGGGGGGGGGCGAGTAATGAGCAGTTCTTC. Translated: CASSLGWGGASNEQFF.

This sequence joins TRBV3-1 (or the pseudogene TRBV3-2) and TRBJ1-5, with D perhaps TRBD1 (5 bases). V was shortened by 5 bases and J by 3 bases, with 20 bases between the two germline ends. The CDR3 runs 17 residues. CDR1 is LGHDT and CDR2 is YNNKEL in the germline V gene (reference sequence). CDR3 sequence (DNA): TGTGCCAGCAGCATATCGACCCACGGGGGAGTCAATCAGCCCCAGCATTTT. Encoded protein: CASSISTHGGVNQPQHF.

The CDR3 nucleotides are TGTGCCAGTAGTAGCACAAAGAGACCAGGGCTCGGGGAGCTGTTTTTT. This codes for CASSSTKRPGLGELFF. The chain employs TRBV19 and TRBJ2-2; D perhaps matches TRBD1 (5 bases). Trimming cost V 4 bases and J 7 bases, with 19 bases left between them. This CDR3 spans 16 amino acids. Germline V gene sequence: CDR1 LNHDA, CDR2 SQIVND (reference sequence).

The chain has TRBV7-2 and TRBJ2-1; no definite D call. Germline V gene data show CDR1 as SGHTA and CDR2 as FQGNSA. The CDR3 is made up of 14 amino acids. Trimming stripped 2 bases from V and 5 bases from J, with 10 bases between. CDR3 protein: CASSLWQENNEQFF. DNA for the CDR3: TGTGCCAGCAGCTTATGGCAGGAGAACAATGAGCAGTTCTTC.

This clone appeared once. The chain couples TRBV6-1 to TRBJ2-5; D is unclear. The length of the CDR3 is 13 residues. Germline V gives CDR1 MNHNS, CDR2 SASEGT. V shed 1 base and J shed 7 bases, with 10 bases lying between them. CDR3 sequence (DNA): TGTGCCAGCAGTGAAGGTGAACTCCGGACCCAGTACTTC. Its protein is CASSEGELRTQYF.

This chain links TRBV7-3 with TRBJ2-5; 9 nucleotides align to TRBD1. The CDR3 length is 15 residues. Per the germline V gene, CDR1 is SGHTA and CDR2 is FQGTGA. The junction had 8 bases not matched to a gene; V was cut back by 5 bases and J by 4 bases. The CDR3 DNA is TGTGCCAGCAGCCCAGACAGGGGGGGGGCAGAGACCCAGTACTTC. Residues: CASSPDRGGAETQYF.

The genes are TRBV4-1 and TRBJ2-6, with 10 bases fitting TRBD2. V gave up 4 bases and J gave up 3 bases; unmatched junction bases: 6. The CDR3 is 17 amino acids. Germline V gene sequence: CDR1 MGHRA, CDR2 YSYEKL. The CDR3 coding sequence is TGCGCCAGCAGCCTGAGCGGGGGGGCCGGTGGGGCCAACGTCCTGACTTTC. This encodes CASSLSGGAGGANVLTF.

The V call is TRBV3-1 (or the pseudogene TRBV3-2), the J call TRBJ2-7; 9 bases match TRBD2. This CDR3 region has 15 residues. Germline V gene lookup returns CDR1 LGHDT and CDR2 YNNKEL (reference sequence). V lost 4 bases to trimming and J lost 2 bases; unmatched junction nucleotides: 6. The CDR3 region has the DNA TGTGCCAGCAGCCCGGGACTAGCATCAGCCTACGAGCAGTACGTC. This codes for CASSPGLASAYEQYV.